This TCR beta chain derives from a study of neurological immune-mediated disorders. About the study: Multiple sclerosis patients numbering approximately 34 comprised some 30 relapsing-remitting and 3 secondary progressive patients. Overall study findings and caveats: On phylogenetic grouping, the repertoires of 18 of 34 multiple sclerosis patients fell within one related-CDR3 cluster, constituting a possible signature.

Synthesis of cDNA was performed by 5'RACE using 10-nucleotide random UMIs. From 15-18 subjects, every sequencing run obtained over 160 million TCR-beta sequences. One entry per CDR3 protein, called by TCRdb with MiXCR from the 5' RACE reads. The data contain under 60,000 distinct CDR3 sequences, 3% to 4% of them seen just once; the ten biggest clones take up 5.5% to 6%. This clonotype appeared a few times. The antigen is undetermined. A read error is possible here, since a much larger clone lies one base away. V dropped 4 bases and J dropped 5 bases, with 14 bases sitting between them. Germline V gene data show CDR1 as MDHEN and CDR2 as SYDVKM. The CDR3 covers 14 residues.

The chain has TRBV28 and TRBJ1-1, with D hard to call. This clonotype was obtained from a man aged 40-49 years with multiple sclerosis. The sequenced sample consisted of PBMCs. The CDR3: CASSSPKGGTEAFF. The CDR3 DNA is TGTGCCAGCAGTTCACCAAAGGGTGGGACTGAAGCTTTCTTT.